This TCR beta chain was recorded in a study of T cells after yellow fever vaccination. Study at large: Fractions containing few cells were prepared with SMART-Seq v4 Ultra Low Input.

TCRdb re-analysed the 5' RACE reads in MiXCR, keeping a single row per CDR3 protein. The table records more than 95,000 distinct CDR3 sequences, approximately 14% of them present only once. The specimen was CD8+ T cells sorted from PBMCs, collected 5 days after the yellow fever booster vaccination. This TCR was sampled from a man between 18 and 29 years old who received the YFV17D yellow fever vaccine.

The CDR3 nucleotides read TGCGCCAGCAGCCAAGAAGGTTTGGGAATGGCAAACTATGGCTACACCTTC. It encodes CASSQEGLGMANYGYTF. The rearrangement joins TRBV4-1 to TRBJ1-2, with unresolved D. The length of the CDR3 is 17 residues. Germline V gene sequence: CDR1 MGHRA, CDR2 YSYEKL. V gave up 0 bases and J gave up 2 bases, with 16 bases separating them.